These 11 T cell receptor beta chains were sequenced from one sample in a study of T cell responses to AZD1222 COVID-19 vaccine (dated by TCRdb to the early 2020s). Library preparation used the immunoSEQ multiplex PCR assay. As stored in TCRdb, this immuneACCESS dataset retains in-frame rearrangements with V and J assigned. A fraction of the clones does not appear; measured against another copy, unresolved V genes explain less than half of the discrepancy, and the remainder lacks a known reason. The sample table contains 200,000 or so clones; only one count was recorded for about nine tenths of them. Clones ranked in the top ten supply under 8% of the sample. The time point label on this specimen signifies: baseline before first vaccination. Sequencing used peripheral blood, obtained on day 0 of AZD1222 vaccination. The receptors shown here come from an adult in good health.

This chain connects TRBV5-1 to TRBJ2-6; 9 bases fit TRBD1. CDR3 length equals 18 residues. The ends lost 4 bases at V and 2 bases at J; junction bases unmatched: 10. Germline CDR1 SGHRS, CDR2 YFSETQ. CDR3 DNA sequence: TGCGCCAGCAGCGACTCAGACAGGGGGTCTACTGGGGCCAACGTCCTGACTTTC. Its translation: CASSDSDRGSTGANVLTF. The full variable domain, rest sourced from reference TRBV5-1 and TRBJ2-6, is KAGVTQTPRYLIKTRGQQVTLSCSPISGHRSVSWYQQTPGQGLQFLFEYFSETQRNKGNFPGRFSGRQFSNSRSEMNVSTLELGDSALYLCASSDSDRGSTGANVLTFGAGSRLTVL.

This clone was detected only once. The chain employs TRBV7-3 and TRBJ1-2; a possible D gene is TRBD1 (5 bases). Germline loops: CDR1 SGHTA, CDR2 FQGTGA. V gave up 6 bases and J gave up 3 bases, with 11 bases separating them. CDR3 length: 13 residues. CDR3 DNA: TGTGCCAGCAGTCCTGACAGAGACTATGGCTACACCTTC. Residues: CASSPDRDYGYTF.

This chain links TRBV3-1 (or the pseudogene TRBV3-2) with TRBJ2-3; the match to TRBD1 covers 10 bases. CDR1 and CDR2 from the germline V gene are LGHDT and YNNKEL (reference sequence). V lost 0 bases and J lost 7; bases outside the gene matches: 7. The CDR3 covers 16 residues. The CDR3 region has the DNA TGTGCCAGCAGCCAAGAGGGACAGGGGAGAGGGAATACGCAGTATTTT. As protein: CASSQEGQGRGNTQYF.

This chain uses TRBV6-5 with TRBJ1-5; D may be TRBD1 (6 bases). V was clipped by 6 bases and J by 7 bases, with 13 bases between them. The CDR3 extends over 13 amino acids. The germline gives CDR1 MNHEY, CDR2 SVGAGI. The CDR3 sequence is CASSTQGRQPQHF. The CDR3 DNA sequence: TGTGCCAGCAGCACCCAGGGGCGGCAGCCCCAGCATTTT.

The chain has TRBV5-4 and TRBJ2-1; TRBD2 matches at 9 bases. This CDR3 comprises 14 residues. After removal of 2 bases from V and 5 bases from J, the junction contained 2 bases not matched to a gene. Germline V gene lookup returns CDR1 SGHNT and CDR2 YYREEE (reference sequence). In DNA, the CDR3 is TGTGCCAGCAGCTTTCGCGGGGGGGACAATGAGCAGTTCTTC. Amino acid sequence: CASSFRGGDNEQFF. Looking up the rest from reference TRBV5-4 and TRBJ2-1 gives the full variable domain: ETGVTQSPTHLIKTRGQQVTLRCSSQSGHNTVSWYQQALGQGPQFIFQYYREEENGRGNFPPRFSGLQFPNYSSELNVNALELDDSALYLCASSFRGGDNEQFFGPGTRLTVL.

This clone has a single count. J is TRBJ2-7 and V is TRBV6-5, with D possibly TRBD2 on 6 matching bases. Looked up from germline, CDR1 is MNHEY and CDR2 is SVGAGI. V was pared by 0 bases and J by 0 bases, with 12 bases between. CDR3 length: 16 residues. This CDR3 is CASSYSGAGGSYEQYF. CDR3 in DNA: TGTGCCAGCAGTTACTCTGGGGCCGGGGGCTCCTACGAGCAGTACTTC.

This clone has just one count. This chain connects TRBV18 to TRBJ1-3; D is ambiguous. V gave up 3 bases and J gave up 0 bases, with 15 bases separating them. Germline CDR1 KGHSH, CDR2 LQKENI. The CDR3 runs 17 residues. DNA for the CDR3: TGTGCCAGCTCACCCCAACCCAACATTGACTCTGGAAACACCATATATTTT. Its protein product is CASSPQPNIDSGNTIYF.

The rearrangement uses TRBV5-1 and TRBJ1-4; TRBD1 matches at 7 bases. CDR1 is SGHRS, CDR2 YFSETQ, per germline. After removal of 5 bases from V and 3 bases from J, the junction contained 7 bases not matched to a gene. The CDR3 has 15 amino acids. The CDR3 is CASRREGAANEKLFF. The CDR3 nucleotides read TGCGCCAGCAGGCGAGAGGGGGCTGCTAATGAAAAACTGTTTTTT.

The chain has TRBV9 and TRBJ2-6; D call uncertain. CDR3 length: 15 amino acids. The V end lost 0 bases, the J end lost 3 bases, and 7 bases lay between the germline ends. In germline, CDR1 is SGDLS, CDR2 YYNGEE. The CDR3 reads CASSVGFSGANVLTF. The CDR3 DNA reads as TGTGCCAGCAGCGTAGGGTTCAGTGGGGCCAACGTCCTGACTTTC.

V usage is TRBV12-5 and J usage is TRBJ1-6; tentative D call: TRBD1 (5 bases). V gave up 6 bases and J gave up 7 bases, with 16 bases separating them. CDR3 length: 15 residues. Germline-derived CDR1 and CDR2 are LGHNT and FRNRAP. The CDR3 reads CASGTDSGRNSPLHF. The CDR3 coding sequence is TGTGCTAGTGGGACTGACAGTGGGCGCAATTCACCCCTCCACTTT.

This clone is a singleton in its sample. The chain has TRBV2 and TRBJ2-7, with D tentatively TRBD1 or TRBD2 (6 bases each). Germline V gene data show CDR1 as SNHLY and CDR2 as FYNNEI. The CDR3 runs to 13 residues. V gave up 8 bases and J gave up 6 bases, with 17 bases separating them. The CDR3 sequence is CASLLGGFGEQYF. In nucleotides, the CDR3 is TGTGCCAGCCTATTGGGGGGCTTCGGCGAGCAGTACTTC.